This T cell receptor beta chain emerged from a study of tumor-infiltrating lymphocytes in localized non-small cell lung cancer. For the study at large: From each patient, both tumor and uninvolved lung, non-adjacent to tumor, were sampled. Overall study results and limits: Different pieces of the same tissue were used for each assay.

Sequencing was performed with immunoSEQ multiplex PCR; in TCRdb, only in-frame clones are kept and a portion is missing. The table has 7,200 or so clones, about two thirds seen once. Of note for this clone: As yet, its antigen is unknown.

Germline V gene lookup returns CDR1 MNHEY and CDR2 SMNVEV (reference sequence). The CDR3 contains 17 residues. The ends lost 1 base at V and 1 base at J; junction bases unmatched: 6. The sequenced sample was lung tumor tissue. The V call is TRBV27, the J call TRBJ2-5, with 10 bases aligning to TRBD2. The TCR sequence derives from a human donor with non-small cell lung cancer. The CDR3 sequence: CASSLWLAGDTQETQYF. The CDR3 DNA reads TGTGCCAGCAGTTTATGGCTAGCGGGGGACACCCAAGAGACCCAGTACTTC.